These 12 T cell receptor beta chains came from one sample sequenced in a study of blood T cell repertoires in COVID-19. Assay used: immunoSEQ multiplex PCR; TCRdb lists only in-frame clones, some missing. The profile covers hundreds of thousands of clones, with roughly 84% appearing a single time and roughly 4.2% taken by the ten largest. The sequenced sample consisted of peripheral blood. The receptor set was obtained from a middle-aged woman with active or convalescent COVID-19.

This clone was seen only a few times. The chain employs TRBV5-6 and TRBJ2-7, with TRBD1 matching over 7 bases. The CDR3 has 15 amino acids. Germline values: CDR1 SGHDT, CDR2 YYEEEE. V shed 4 bases, J shed 4 bases, and the junction held 11 bases outside the gene matches. The CDR3 is CASSLSSQGEYEQYF. The CDR3 bases are TGTGCCAGCAGCCTCAGCAGTCAGGGGGAATACGAGCAGTACTTC. The complete variable domain, with remaining parts taken from reference TRBV5-6 and TRBJ2-7, reads DAGVTQSPTHLIKTRGQQVTLRCSPKSGHDTVSWYQQALGQGPQFIFQYYEEEERQRGNFPDRFSGHQFPNYSSELNVNALLLGDSALYLCASSLSSQGEYEQYFGPGTRLTVT.

Turning to this clone: In the same sample, other DNA sequences code for this CDR3. The J gene is TRBJ1-5, the V gene TRBV15, with D tentatively TRBD1 (5 bases). V gave up 5 bases and J gave up 7 bases, with 18 bases separating them. This CDR3 comprises 15 residues. Germline assignment: CDR1 LNHNV and CDR2 YYDKDF (reference sequence). Written as DNA, the CDR3 is TGTGCCACCAGCGGAACTGGGCAGGGCGGCCAGCCCCAGCATTTT. Protein product: CATSGTGQGGQPQHF.

This clone was seen just once. The CDR3 region is CASSSGTAGNQPQHF. The DNA of the CDR3 is TGTGCCAGCAGCTCAGGGACAGCGGGCAATCAGCCCCAGCATTTT. The V gene is TRBV11-2, the J gene TRBJ1-5; 7 positions agree with TRBD1. The germline V gene encodes CDR1 SGHAT and CDR2 FQNNGV. The ends lost 4 bases at V and 2 bases at J; junction bases unmatched: 5. CDR3 length: 15 residues.

This clone appeared a single time. The chain is built from TRBV7-3 and TRBJ2-1, with 8 positions matching TRBD1. This CDR3 is 17 amino acids long. The J segment lost 4 bases and the V segment lost 5 bases, leaving 13 bases of the junction unmatched. Germline assignment: CDR1 SGHTA and CDR2 FQGTGA. CDR3 bases: TGTGCCAGCAGCCTACGACAGGGGCGCGGGCTTTACAATGAGCAGTTCTTC. Its protein product is CASSLRQGRGLYNEQFF.

This clone was counted a single time. The V gene is TRBV27, the J gene TRBJ2-5; the match to TRBD1 covers 9 bases. The CDR3 has 16 amino acids. In germline, CDR1 is MNHEY, CDR2 SMNVEV (reference sequence). With 6 bases clipped from V and 1 base from J, the junction kept 9 bases outside the gene matches. The CDR3 region has the DNA TGTGCCAGCAGAACGGGCGGGACAGGGAGCCAAGAGACCCAGTACTTC. It encodes CASRTGGTGSQETQYF.

The V and J genes are TRBV3-1 (or the pseudogene TRBV3-2) and TRBJ2-2; D gene ambiguous. With 0 bases removed from V and 5 bases from J, the gap between germline ends came to 13 bases. The CDR3 loop spans 16 amino acids. Germline-derived CDR1 and CDR2 are LGHDT and YNNKEL (reference sequence). CDR3 protein: CASSQDLSSRTGELFF. CDR3 bases: TGTGCCAGCAGCCAAGACCTATCTTCAAGAACCGGGGAGCTGTTTTTT.

V usage is TRBV19 and J usage is TRBJ1-2, with TRBD1 matching over 12 bases. CDR1 is LNHDA, CDR2 SQIVND, per germline (reference sequence). There are 16 residues in the CDR3. Losses at the gene ends were 3 bases for V and 2 bases for J; bases not matched to a gene: 4. The CDR3 nucleotides are TGTGCCAGTAGTATCCGGGACAGGGGGCGAAACTATGGCTACACCTTC. This translates into CASSIRDRGRNYGYTF.

The table lists this clone with a few counts. The chain has TRBV28 and TRBJ2-2; D gene ambiguous. Germline V gives CDR1 MDHEN, CDR2 SYDVKM. Trimming shortened V by 6 bases and J by 6 bases, and 11 bases separated the two germline ends. This CDR3 has 13 amino acids. The CDR3 DNA reads as TGTGCCAGCAGACCCCCGGGTTCCGGGGAGCTGTTTTTT. Encoded protein: CASRPPGSGELFF.

The chain couples TRBV6-5 to TRBJ1-4; unclear D gene. CDR1 is MNHEY and CDR2 is SVGAGI in the germline V gene. The V end was cut by 6 bases, the J end by 5 bases, with 16 bases between. This CDR3 region has 15 residues. As DNA, the CDR3 is TGTGCCAGCAGACCCTTAGGGAGCCAGAATGAAAAACTGTTTTTT. Protein sequence: CASRPLGSQNEKLFF.

The chain combines TRBV7-2 with TRBJ2-3, with 13 bases aligning to TRBD2. V was clipped by 2 bases and J by 2 bases; unmatched bases: 4. Germline-derived CDR1 and CDR2 are SGHTA and FQGNSA. CDR3 length equals 17 residues. The CDR3 region has the DNA TGTGCCAGCAGCTTACGAGGGACTAGCGGGGCCACAGATACGCAGTATTTT. Protein: CASSLRGTSGATDTQYF.

In the case of this clone: The junction and the germline gene differ at one end; a read error may be behind it. The rearrangement links TRBV18 to TRBJ2-3; 7 positions match TRBD1. Per the germline V gene, CDR1 is KGHSH and CDR2 is LQKENI. CDR3 size: 18 residues. CDR3: CASSPPTGTKRSTNTQYF. Here the CDR3 DNA reads TGTGCCAGCTCACCACCGACAGGGACGAAACGAAGCACAAATACGCAGTATTTT.

The table lists this clone with a count of one. The V call is TRBV2, the J call TRBJ1-4; no firm D call. The CDR3 is made up of 15 amino acids. Germline V gene data show CDR1 as SNHLY and CDR2 as FYNNEI. Trimming took off 5 bases at V and 0 bases at J, with 10 bases between the two ends. The CDR3 bases are TGTGCCAGCAGTCTCGAGGCCGCAACTAATGAAAAACTGTTTTTT. It specifies CASSLEAATNEKLFF.